The 20 T cell receptor beta chains in this list originate from one sample, sequenced in a study of OX40 agonist ivuxolimab in advanced cancers. The repertoire was sequenced with immunoSEQ multiplex PCR; TCRdb's copy has only in-frame clones and lacks some. The sample holds about 17,000 clones; roughly 73% are singletons and the top ten take roughly 30%. This material consisted of CD4+ or CD8+ T cells sorted from blood, taken in a trial of the OX40 agonist ivuxolimab. These receptors were obtained from an adult with an advanced solid tumor such as melanoma, head and neck, liver or kidney cancer.

The V call is TRBV19, the J call TRBJ2-2, with 11 bases that match TRBD1. The germline CDR1 and CDR2 sequences are LNHDA and SQIVND (reference sequence). V shed 3 bases and J 7 bases; nucleotides not matched to a gene: 10. This CDR3 spans 17 amino acids. CDR3 in DNA: TGTGCCAGTAGTATTTCCCCGGACAGGGGGCGAAGCGGGGAGCTGTTTTTT. This codes for CASSISPDRGRSGELFF.

As to this clone: One end of the junction fails to match germline, which may point to a read error. The rearrangement links TRBV19 to TRBJ2-7, with 9 positions matching TRBD1. The CDR3 extends over 19 amino acids. Germline V lookup: CDR1 LNHDA, CDR2 SQIVND (reference sequence). CDR3 nucleotides: TGTGCCAGTAGTACCTACGGGACAGGGTCCCCCCGAAGCTCCTACGAGCAGTGCTTC. Its protein product is CASSTYGTGSPRSSYEQCF.

For this clone: A far larger clone is a single base away, which makes a read error likely. The J gene is TRBJ2-2, the V gene TRBV29-1, with 11 bases matching TRBD1. Germline loops: CDR1 SQVTM, CDR2 ANQGSEA. The ends lost 2 bases at V and 6 bases at J; junction bases unmatched: 8. The CDR3 covers 16 residues. In DNA, the CDR3 is TGCAGCGTTGAATCGGGGGGGACAGGGGGACCCGGGGAGCTGTTTTTT. It yields the protein CSVESGGTGGPGELFF.

This chain links TRBV19 with TRBJ2-3; perhaps D is TRBD1 or TRBD2 (5 bases each). V was clipped by 5 bases and J by 2 bases, with 17 bases between them. CDR1 LNHDA and CDR2 SQIVND come from the germline V gene (reference sequence). The CDR3 is 16 amino acids. The CDR3 reads CASSPFYRTLTDTQYF. CDR3 sequence (DNA): TGTGCCAGTAGTCCCTTCTACAGGACTCTCACAGATACGCAGTATTTT. Drawing the rest from reference TRBV19 and TRBJ2-3, the complete variable domain is DGGITQSPKYLFRKEGQNVTLSCEQNLNHDAMYWYRQDPGQGLRLIYYSQIVNDFQKGDIAEGYSVSREKKESFPLTVTSAQKNPTAFYLCASSPFYRTLTDTQYFGPGTRLTVL.

The rearrangement links TRBV9 to TRBJ2-7; D possibly corresponds to TRBD1 (8 bases). From germline, CDR1 is SGDLS and CDR2 YYNGEE. The V end was cut by 4 bases, the J end by 1 base, with 18 bases between. This CDR3 contains 16 residues. CDR3 in amino acids: CASSLTGGEFSYEQYF. The CDR3 DNA sequence: TGTGCCAGCAGCTTAACAGGGGGGGAGTTTTCCTACGAGCAGTACTTC.

This rearrangement joins TRBV27 to TRBJ2-3; perhaps TRBD1 as D (6 bases). Germline CDR1 is MNHEY and CDR2 is SMNVEV (reference sequence). The V gene lost 5 bases and the J gene lost 5 bases, with 17 bases spanning the gap. This CDR3 spans 15 amino acids. The CDR3 nucleotides are TGTGCCAGCAGTCAACAGGGCCCGGCATTAGATACGCAGTATTTT. The encoded protein is CASSQQGPALDTQYF.

This chain joins TRBV4-3 and TRBJ2-1, with unresolved D. Trimming cost V 1 base and J 7 bases, with 5 bases left between them. CDR3 length equals 12 residues. Germline V CDR1 and CDR2: LGHNA, YSLEER. The CDR3: CASSQAGNEQFF. The CDR3 coding sequence is TGCGCCAGCAGCCAAGCTGGAAATGAGCAGTTCTTC.

This clone is large. V gene TRBV11-3 combines with J gene TRBJ1-2; D ambiguous. The CDR3 totals 15 residues. The V gene's germline CDR1 is SGHNT and CDR2 YENEEA. V was cut by 5 bases and J by 2 bases, with 15 bases left in between. The chain's CDR3 is CASSPPEKKNYGYTF. CDR3 nucleotides: TGTGCCAGCAGCCCACCAGAGAAAAAAAACTATGGCTACACCTTC.

CDR3 nucleotide sequence: TGTGCCAGCAGTTCAGGACTAGCCTACGAGCAGTACTTC. It specifies CASSSGLAYEQYF. J is TRBJ2-7 and V is TRBV5-4; 7 bases line up with TRBD2. V dropped 5 bases and J dropped 2; count of bases not matched to a gene: 4. The CDR3 runs 13 residues. Germline-derived CDR1 and CDR2 are SGHNT and YYREEE (reference sequence).

The chain recombines TRBV7-9 with TRBJ2-1; D is uncertain. There are 12 residues in the CDR3. Trimming cost V 2 bases and J 5 bases, with 4 bases left between them. Germline loops: CDR1 SEHNR, CDR2 FQNEAQ (reference sequence). CDR3 nucleotide sequence: TGTGCCAGCAGCTTACGCAACAATGAGCAGTTCTTC. Protein product: CASSLRNNEQFF.

This clone appeared a few times. The rearrangement uses TRBV28 and TRBJ1-5; D remains unclear. Germline V gene sequence: CDR1 MDHEN, CDR2 SYDVKM. V was shortened by 3 bases and J by 0 bases, with 12 bases between the two germline ends. The CDR3 totals 16 residues. The CDR3 sequence: CASSFYSSYSNQPQHF. The CDR3 nucleotides are TGTGCCAGCAGTTTTTACAGCTCTTATAGCAATCAGCCCCAGCATTTT. Full variable domain (rest looked up from reference TRBV28 and TRBJ1-5): DVKVTQSSRYLVKRTGEKVFLECVQDMDHENMFWYRQDPGLGLRLIYFSYDVKMKEKGDIPEGYSVSREKKERFSLILESASTNQTSMYLCASSFYSSYSNQPQHFGDGTRLSIL.

This clone is large in the sample. J is TRBJ1-1 and V is TRBV5-1; tentatively, D is TRBD1 (6 bases). CDR1 and CDR2 from the germline V gene are SGHRS and YFSETQ. V was cut by 4 bases and J by 11 bases, with 12 bases left in between. The CDR3 sequence is 11 residues long. CDR3 loop: CASSPGAGAFF. In DNA form, the CDR3 reads TGCGCCAGCAGCCCAGGGGCGGGGGCTTTCTTT.

The count of this clone is one. The chain combines TRBV19 with TRBJ1-1, with a weak D call TRBD1 (5 bases). V was clipped by 5 bases and J by 1 base, with 8 bases between them. Germline CDR1 LNHDA, CDR2 SQIVND (reference sequence). The CDR3 spans 13 residues. The CDR3 protein is CASSPTGNTEAFF. The CDR3 DNA follows: TGTGCCAGTAGTCCTACAGGGAACACTGAAGCTTTCTTT.

The V gene is TRBV28, the J gene TRBJ1-6, with D perhaps TRBD1 (5 bases). V gave up 6 bases and J gave up 7 bases, with 13 bases separating them. The CDR3 is 14 amino acids. CDR1 MDHEN and CDR2 SYDVKM come from the germline V gene. This CDR3 is CASRGEYRNSPLHF. CDR3 coding DNA: TGTGCCAGCAGAGGGGAATACAGGAATTCACCCCTCCACTTT.

V gene TRBV2 combines with J gene TRBJ2-1; a possible D gene is TRBD2 (6 bases). V lost 7 bases to trimming and J lost 8 bases, with 18 bases between them. The CDR3 runs 14 residues. Per the germline V gene, CDR1 is SNHLY and CDR2 is FYNNEI. The CDR3 loop is CASKGSSVGDEQFF. CDR3 DNA: TGTGCCAGCAAGGGGTCTAGCGTTGGGGATGAGCAGTTCTTC.

This clone was counted a single time. The rearrangement joins TRBV6-5 to TRBJ1-5; TRBD1 matches at 7 bases. Germline CDR1 MNHEY, CDR2 SVGAGI. V lost 0 bases and J lost 3; bases outside the gene matches: 2. The CDR3 length is 15 residues. This CDR3 is CASSYSTGANQPQHF. The CDR3 coding sequence is TGTGCCAGCAGTTACTCCACAGGGGCCAATCAGCCCCAGCATTTT.

The chain links TRBV18 to TRBJ2-7; the match to TRBD2 covers 11 bases. CDR1 is KGHSH, CDR2 LQKENI, per germline. CDR3 length equals 16 residues. V was clipped by 4 bases and J by 1 base; unmatched bases: 6. Here the CDR3 DNA reads TGTGCCAGCTCACGCCCGACTAGCGGGACATCCTACGAGCAGTACTTC. It codes for CASSRPTSGTSYEQYF.

This clone was seen a few times. The CDR3 nucleotides read TGTGCCAGCAGTTTATATAGGGAATGGGGTAGGACAGATACGCAGTATTTT. Its translation: CASSLYREWGRTDTQYF. The rearrangement uses TRBV28 and TRBJ2-3; no firm D call. Germline CDR1 and CDR2: MDHEN and SYDVKM. The CDR3 covers 17 residues. V was pared by 1 base and J by 3 bases, with 17 bases between.

The rearrangement uses TRBV27 and TRBJ2-1, with TRBD2 identical over 14 bases. CDR1 MNHEY and CDR2 SMNVEV come from the germline V gene (reference sequence). This CDR3 region has 16 residues. With 6 bases clipped from V and 5 bases from J, the junction kept 6 bases outside the gene matches. CDR3 coding DNA: TGTGCCAGCAGCCAACCGGGACTAGCGGGAGACAATGAGCAGTTCTTC. Translation gives CASSQPGLAGDNEQFF.

This sequence joins TRBV27 and TRBJ2-7, with 10 nucleotides matching TRBD1. This CDR3 comprises 14 residues. The germline V gene has CDR1 MNHEY and CDR2 SMNVEV (reference sequence). With V trimmed by 6 bases and J by 5 bases, 7 bases remained unmatched. In nucleotides, the CDR3 is TGTGCCAGCAGCCCGGGACAGGGGACCAACGAGCAGTACTTC. Its protein is CASSPGQGTNEQYF.